The 5 T cell receptor beta chains in this list originate from one sample, sequenced in a study of T cells after yellow fever vaccination. TCRdb reprocessed the 5' RACE reads with MiXCR, giving one entry per CDR3 protein. The profile shows about 31,000 distinct CDR3 sequences, 10% to 13% of them singletons. Sequencing was performed on PBMCs, either bulk or a sorted T-cell subset (CD4+, CD8+, memory, or dextramer-sorted; not recorded which), taken less than 16 days after the first yellow fever vaccination. These TCRs come from a man younger than 35 who received the YFV17D yellow fever vaccine.

This clonotype appeared many times. J is TRBJ2-5 and V is TRBV24-1; D perhaps matches TRBD1 (6 bases). Trimming shortened V by 3 bases and J by 4 bases, and 11 bases separated the two germline ends. The length of the CDR3 is 14 residues. Germline V gene data show CDR1 as KGHDR and CDR2 as SFDVKD. The CDR3 protein is CATSDLGQTETQYF. The CDR3 coding sequence is TGTGCCACCAGTGATCTGGGACAAACAGAGACCCAGTACTTC.

This clonotype has at least ten counts. J is TRBJ2-3 and V is TRBV9, with a weak D call TRBD2 (6 bases). Trimming removed 3 bases at V and 4 bases at J, with 9 bases between. From germline, CDR1 is SGDLS and CDR2 YYNGEE. This CDR3 contains 13 residues. CDR3 loop: CASSETGADTQYF. The DNA of the CDR3 is TGTGCCAGCAGCGAAACGGGGGCAGATACGCAGTATTTT.

This clonotype was observed many times. The chain links TRBV11-2 to TRBJ2-1, with D perhaps matching TRBD2 (5 bases). The germline gives CDR1 SGHAT, CDR2 FQNNGV. The germline V and J ends were trimmed by 3 bases and 0 bases, with 12 bases remaining between them. The CDR3 runs 16 residues. This CDR3 is CASSFRPDSSYNEQFF. Here the CDR3 DNA reads TGTGCCAGCAGCTTCCGACCGGACTCCTCCTACAATGAGCAGTTCTTC.

This clonotype came up many times. The chain is built from TRBV19 and TRBJ2-7, with D unclear. V dropped 6 bases and J dropped 6 bases, with 15 bases sitting between them. The germline CDR1 and CDR2 sequences are LNHDA and SQIVND (reference sequence). CDR3 length equals 13 residues. The CDR3 region is CASSSHPFAEQYV. CDR3 bases: TGTGCCAGTAGCTCACATCCATTCGCCGAGCAGTACGTC.

This clonotype was counted ten times or more. J is TRBJ2-3 and V is TRBV6-4; perhaps TRBD1 as D (6 bases). V was pared by 2 bases and J by 1 base, with 13 bases between. The CDR3 spans 16 residues. The germline gives CDR1 MRHNA, CDR2 SNTAGT. CDR3 sequence reads: CASSDKTGSGTDTQYF. The CDR3 region has the DNA TGTGCCAGCAGTGACAAAACAGGGAGCGGCACAGATACGCAGTATTTT.